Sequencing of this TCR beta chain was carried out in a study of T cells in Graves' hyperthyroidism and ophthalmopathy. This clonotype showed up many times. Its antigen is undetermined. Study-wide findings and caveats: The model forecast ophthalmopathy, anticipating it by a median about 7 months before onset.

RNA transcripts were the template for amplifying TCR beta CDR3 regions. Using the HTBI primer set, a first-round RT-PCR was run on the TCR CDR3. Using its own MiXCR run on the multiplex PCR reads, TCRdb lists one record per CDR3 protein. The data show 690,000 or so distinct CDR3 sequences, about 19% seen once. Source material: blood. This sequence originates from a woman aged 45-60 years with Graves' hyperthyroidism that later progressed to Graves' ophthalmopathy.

The CDR3 spells CSADRDRPGELFF. The CDR3 region has the DNA TGCAGTGCTGATCGGGACCGACCCGGGGAGCTGTTTTTT. The V gene is TRBV20-1, the J gene TRBJ2-2; D may correspond to TRBD1 or TRBD2 (5 bases each). CDR1 and CDR2 (germline): DFQATT, SNEGSKA (reference sequence). With 5 bases removed from V and 6 bases from J, the gap between germline ends came to 13 bases. The CDR3 sequence is 13 residues long.